This T cell receptor beta chain is from a study of cytomegalovirus exposure and HLA in healthy donors. Comments on this clone: Antigen unknown.

The study ran its PCR with 60 Vbeta and 13 Jbeta primers. Sequencing used immunoSEQ multiplex PCR; TCRdb keeps in-frame clones, though not all of them. The sample includes nearly 200,000 clones, about four fifths of them seen just once. Study findings and constraints: With later analysis, a missense DCLRE1C variant became linked to TCR beta V- and J-gene trimming. Presence/absence analyses took donor sequencing depth as roughly uniform. Analyzed later, association rates of TCRs varied across HLA loci, with DRB1 most and HLA-C fewest.

The CDR3 contains 18 residues. The origin of this receptor is a boy between 2 and 10 years old in good health and CMV-seronegative. This rearrangement joins TRBV21-1 to TRBJ2-6; the table calls TRBD1, which could not be checked here. TRBV21-1 constitutes a pseudogene. Material: PBMCs. This chain's CDR3 is CASTTQGARGYWANVLTF. The CDR3 DNA is TGTGCCAGCACTACACAGGGGGCTCGAGGTTATTGGGCCAACGTCCTGACTTTC.